The 9 T cell receptor beta chains below were found in one sample sequenced in a study of beta chain features in type 1 diabetes. The study, taken as a whole, reports: For Type 1 diabetes patients, all four CD4+ subsets carried TCRB CDR3s that were moderately but significantly shorter.

All of the isolated RNA was reverse transcribed, so expressed TCRB transcripts were sequenced. Profiled with immunoSEQ multiplex PCR; TCRdb holds only in-frame clones, not every one. The sample records over 200,000 clones, approximately 10% being singletons. Their antigen targets remain unknown. Sequenced: naive CD4+ T cells from blood. These receptors all stem from a man aged 30 to 45 with type 1 diabetes.

The gene calls are TRBV30 and TRBJ2-3; D remains ambiguous. The V end lost 2 bases, the J end lost 3 bases, and 6 bases lay between the germline ends. CDR3 size: 12 residues. Germline values: CDR1 GTSNPN, CDR2 SVGIG (reference sequence). The CDR3 sequence is CAWSFGTDTQYF. The CDR3 DNA follows: TGTGCCTGGAGTTTCGGGACAGATACGCAGTATTTT.

This chain joins TRBV9 and TRBJ1-2, with D possibly TRBD1 on 5 matching bases. The CDR3 length is 15 residues. CDR1 and CDR2 from the germline V gene are SGDLS and YYNGEE. Trimming left V 1 base short and J 2 bases short, with 12 bases between. The CDR3 bases are TGTGCCAGCAGCGTAAGTCGTCAGGGAAACTATGGCTACACCTTC. This codes for CASSVSRQGNYGYTF.

The chain carries TRBV4-1 and TRBJ1-2, with a weak D call TRBD1 (6 bases). The CDR3 has 17 residues. The germline gives CDR1 MGHRA, CDR2 YSYEKL. Trimming took off 1 base at V and 2 bases at J, with 17 bases between the two ends. CDR3 protein: CASSQARVGGANYGYTF. CDR3 coding DNA: TGCGCCAGCAGCCAAGCAAGGGTCGGGGGGGCAAACTATGGCTACACCTTC.

This clone was seen a few times. This chain joins TRBV19 and TRBJ2-3; 9 positions agree with TRBD1. In germline, CDR1 is LNHDA, CDR2 SQIVND (reference sequence). The CDR3 contains 13 residues. V lost 9 bases to trimming and J lost 2 bases; unmatched junction nucleotides: 3. In nucleotides, the CDR3 is TGTGCCAGCCGGGACAGGGTCACAGATACGCAGTATTTT. Its translation: CASRDRVTDTQYF.

The chain couples TRBV7-9 to TRBJ2-1, with D possibly TRBD1 on 7 matching bases. Germline CDR1 SEHNR, CDR2 FQNEAQ (reference sequence). Trimming removed 6 bases from V and 5 bases from J, with 17 bases in between. The length of the CDR3 is 15 residues. The CDR3 protein is CASSFQGGLDNEQFF. CDR3 nucleotides: TGTGCCAGCAGTTTCCAGGGGGGTCTAGACAATGAGCAGTTCTTC.

This sequence joins TRBV28 and TRBJ2-1; 8 bases match TRBD2. Germline trimming cut 5 bases from V and 0 bases from J; bases unmatched to any gene: 3. Germline assignment: CDR1 MDHEN and CDR2 SYDVKM. This CDR3 is built from 15 residues. CDR3 sequence (DNA): TGTGCCAGCAGTGCGGGGGGTTACTCCTACAATGAGCAGTTCTTC. Its translation: CASSAGGYSYNEQFF.

The chain has TRBV7-6 and TRBJ2-1; possible D gene TRBD2, 6 bases. The germline V and J ends were trimmed by 5 bases and 0 bases, with 14 bases remaining between them. Looked up from germline, CDR1 is SGHVS and CDR2 is FNYEAQ. CDR3 size: 16 residues. The CDR3 is CASSRLGLSSYNEQFF. CDR3 sequence (DNA): TGTGCCAGCAGCCGTTTGGGACTGAGCTCCTACAATGAGCAGTTCTTC.

The rearrangement links TRBV5-1 to TRBJ1-1; D possibly corresponds to TRBD1 (6 bases). V gave up 5 bases and J gave up 3 bases, with 11 bases separating them. Germline V gene sequence: CDR1 SGHRS, CDR2 YFSETQ. The CDR3 has 13 amino acids. CDR3 amino acids: CASSLGADTEAFF. For the CDR3, the DNA is TGCGCCAGCAGTCTGGGGGCCGACACTGAAGCTTTCTTT.

V usage is TRBV12-5 and J usage is TRBJ1-5; 9 nucleotides match TRBD1. Trimming removed 1 base from V and 2 bases from J; junction bases left unmatched: 3. CDR3 length: 16 amino acids. Germline CDR1 LGHNT, CDR2 FRNRAP. The DNA for the CDR3 is TGTGCTAGTGGTTTGGGGGACAGGGTAGGCAATCAGCCCCAGCATTTT. Amino acids: CASGLGDRVGNQPQHF.